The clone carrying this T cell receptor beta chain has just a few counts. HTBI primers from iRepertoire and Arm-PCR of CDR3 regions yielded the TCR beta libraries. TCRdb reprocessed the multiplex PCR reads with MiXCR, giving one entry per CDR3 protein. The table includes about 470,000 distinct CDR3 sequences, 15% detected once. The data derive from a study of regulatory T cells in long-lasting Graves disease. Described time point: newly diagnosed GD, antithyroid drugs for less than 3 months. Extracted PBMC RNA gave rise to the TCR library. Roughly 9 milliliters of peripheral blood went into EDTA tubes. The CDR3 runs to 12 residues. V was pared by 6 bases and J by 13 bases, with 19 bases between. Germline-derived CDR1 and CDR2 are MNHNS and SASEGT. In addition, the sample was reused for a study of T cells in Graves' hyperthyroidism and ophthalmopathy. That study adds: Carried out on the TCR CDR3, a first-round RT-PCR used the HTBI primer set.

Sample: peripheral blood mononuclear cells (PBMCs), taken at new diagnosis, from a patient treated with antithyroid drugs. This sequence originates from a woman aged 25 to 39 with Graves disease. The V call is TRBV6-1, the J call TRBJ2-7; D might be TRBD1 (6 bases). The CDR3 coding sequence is TGTGCCAGCAGCAGGACAGATCAAAAATTTTACTTC. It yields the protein CASSRTDQKFYF.